Each of the 15 T cell receptor beta chains below was sequenced from the same sample in a study of response to subunit inactivated influenza vaccine. MiXCR, applied by TCRdb to the RT-PCR reads, yields one record per CDR3 protein. Here the sample spans fewer than 600,000 distinct CDR3 sequences, roughly 7.6% being singletons. Sequenced here: PBMCs from blood, sampled 23 months after vaccination. The receptors shown here come from a man aged 45 to 70 who received an inactivated influenza vaccine.

The V gene is TRBV6-1, the J gene TRBJ2-6, with 7 bases identical to TRBD2. V trimming: 7 bases; J trimming: 0 bases; junction bases outside the gene matches: 9. The CDR3 sequence is 17 residues long. From germline, CDR1 is MNHNS and CDR2 SASEGT. The CDR3 nucleotides read TGTGCCAGCACCGCACTAGCGTCCCACTCTGGGGCCAACGTCCTGACTTTC. Translating gives CASTALASHSGANVLTF.

This chain joins TRBV6-5 and TRBJ1-1; TRBD1 agrees at 9 bases. Germline trimming cut 2 bases from V and 4 bases from J; bases unmatched to any gene: 2. Germline-derived CDR1 and CDR2 are MNHEY and SVGAGI. The CDR3 runs to 14 residues. Here the CDR3 reads CASSYDRGTTEAFF. The CDR3 DNA is TGTGCCAGCAGTTACGACAGGGGGACCACTGAAGCTTTCTTT.

There are many counts of this clonotype. The V call is TRBV20-1, the J call TRBJ2-3; D gene uncertain. The CDR3 length is 12 residues. V dropped 6 bases and J dropped 6 bases, with 13 bases sitting between them. Germline values: CDR1 DFQATT, CDR2 SNEGSKA (reference sequence). The CDR3 reads CSALPFGDTQYF. The CDR3 coding sequence is TGCAGTGCCCTGCCATTCGGGGATACGCAGTATTTT.

This clonotype was counted only a few times. This rearrangement joins TRBV7-9 to TRBJ2-7; D might be TRBD2 (5 bases). Trimming shortened V by 1 base and J by 0 bases, and 7 bases separated the two germline ends. The CDR3 runs 14 residues. Germline V lookup: CDR1 SEHNR, CDR2 FQNEAQ (reference sequence). The CDR3 is CASSLGEFSYEQYF. The CDR3 coding sequence is TGTGCCAGCAGCTTAGGGGAGTTCTCCTACGAGCAGTACTTC.

The sample holds many counts of this clonotype. This chain joins TRBV5-1 and TRBJ2-7; 11 bases are shared with TRBD2. The V and J ends lost 1 base and 2 bases, in that order; junction bases with no gene match: 8. CDR1 and CDR2 (germline): SGHRS, YFSETQ. The CDR3 consists of 17 residues. Here the CDR3 reads CASSLLAGGQTPYEQYF. The CDR3, as DNA: TGCGCCAGCAGCTTGCTAGCGGGGGGCCAGACACCCTACGAGCAGTACTTC. The whole variable domain, remainder taken from reference TRBV5-1 and TRBJ2-7, is KAGVTQTPRYLIKTRGQQVTLSCSPISGHRSVSWYQQTPGQGLQFLFEYFSETQRNKGNFPGRFSGRQFSNSRSEMNVSTLELGDSALYLCASSLLAGGQTPYEQYFGPGTRLTVT.

In this sample, this clonotype turned up a few times. V gene TRBV2 combines with J gene TRBJ2-1, with D maybe TRBD1 (5 bases). This CDR3 is built from 13 residues. V lost 2 bases and J 8 bases, leaving 10 bases between the germline ends. Germline V gene data show CDR1 as SNHLY and CDR2 as FYNNEI. The CDR3 coding sequence is TGTGCCAGCAGTGAATTGGTAGGGGATGAGCAGTTCTTC. Translated: CASSELVGDEQFF.

This clonotype came up a few times. The chain joins TRBV4-3 to TRBJ1-5; D is unresolved. Germline-derived CDR1 and CDR2 are LGHNA and YSLEER. V lost 0 bases and J lost 5, with 5 bases in between. The CDR3 extends over 13 amino acids. CDR3 region: CASSQEVDQPQHF. CDR3 sequence (DNA): TGCGCCAGCAGCCAAGAAGTCGATCAGCCCCAGCATTTT.

This clonotype was seen ten or more times. This chain joins TRBV10-3 and TRBJ1-3; D is ambiguous. Germline CDR1 ENHRY, CDR2 SYGVKD. This CDR3 region has 12 residues. Trimming shortened V by 10 bases and J by 0 bases, and 7 bases separated the two germline ends. The CDR3 DNA follows: TGTGCCACAGAGCTCTCTGGAAACACCATATATTTT. This codes for CATELSGNTIYF.

There are many counts of this clonotype. This chain links TRBV7-2 with TRBJ2-5; D is possibly TRBD1 or TRBD2 (5 bases each). Germline V gene data show CDR1 as SGHTA and CDR2 as FQGNSA. This CDR3 has 15 amino acids. V lost 5 bases and J lost 4, with 17 bases in between. The CDR3 protein is CASSHPPGTRETQYF. DNA of the CDR3: TGTGCCAGCAGCCACCCTCCCGGGACCAGAGAGACCCAGTACTTC.

This clonotype was seen a handful of times. The gene calls are TRBV7-2 and TRBJ2-3; no clear D. CDR1 and CDR2 (germline): SGHTA, FQGNSA. The CDR3 is 13 amino acids. The V gene lost 3 bases and the J gene lost 6 bases, with 10 bases spanning the gap. CDR3: CASSFSNVDTQYF. In DNA, the CDR3 is TGTGCCAGCAGCTTTAGTAACGTGGATACGCAGTATTTT.

This clonotype has just a few counts. The gene calls are TRBV7-9 and TRBJ1-5; 10 bases map to TRBD1. Germline CDR1 and CDR2: SEHNR and FQNEAQ (reference sequence). This CDR3 region has 16 residues. The J segment lost 5 bases and the V segment lost 5 bases, leaving 9 bases of the junction unmatched. The CDR3 reads CASSPRTGGYDQPQHF. The CDR3 DNA sequence: TGTGCCAGCAGCCCAAGGACAGGGGGGTACGATCAGCCCCAGCATTTT.

The chain couples TRBV6-1 to TRBJ2-3; the match to TRBD2 covers 7 bases. CDR3 length equals 15 residues. Germline V lookup: CDR1 MNHNS, CDR2 SASEGT. Trimming at V came to 6 bases and at J to 5 bases, leaving 11 bases not matched to a gene. The CDR3 sequence is CASSPGRGRQDTQYF. The DNA of the CDR3 is TGTGCCAGCAGCCCCGGGCGCGGGAGACAAGATACGCAGTATTTT.

This clonotype has a count of ten or more. V gene TRBV4-2 combines with J gene TRBJ2-3; D unclear. The CDR3 consists of 13 residues. Germline V gene sequence: CDR1 LGHNA, CDR2 YNFKEQ. V was trimmed by 3 bases and J by 3 bases, leaving 7 bases between them. CDR3: CASSHDQTDTQYF. The CDR3 DNA sequence: TGTGCCAGCAGCCACGACCAAACAGATACGCAGTATTTT.

In this sample, this clonotype turned up many times. The V gene is TRBV20-1, the J gene TRBJ1-4; 7 bases agree with TRBD1. This CDR3 comprises 12 residues. Per germline, CDR1 DFQATT and CDR2 SNEGSKA (reference sequence). With V trimmed by 7 bases and J by 4 bases, 3 bases remained unmatched. The CDR3 coding sequence is TGCAGTGTGACAGGGAGTAATGAAAAACTGTTTTTT. Amino acid sequence: CSVTGSNEKLFF.

The J gene is TRBJ1-3, the V gene TRBV12-3 or TRBV12-4; 10 positions match TRBD1. Germline trimming cut 4 bases from V and 4 bases from J; bases unmatched to any gene: 4. There are 15 residues in the CDR3. DNA for the CDR3: TGTGCCAGCAGTTCCCGACAGGGGGCGGGAAACACCATATATTTT. Its translation: CASSSRQGAGNTIYF.